Presented here are 11 T cell receptor beta chains from one specimen sequenced in a study of graft-versus-host responses after intestinal transplantation. TCRdb keeps only in-frame clones here, not all; method: immunoSEQ multiplex PCR. Here the sample spans just under 8,000 clones, approximately 81% being singletons. Graft-derived tissue was subjected to processing to liberate intraepithelial and lamina propria lymphocytes. Sequences were derived from ileum tissue, sampled 226 days after intestinal transplant. The receptors were sampled from a human patient who received an intestinal transplant, so some T cells may come from the graft donor.

The J gene is TRBJ2-1, the V gene TRBV11-2; tentative D call: TRBD2 (7 bases). V lost 5 bases and J 4 bases, leaving 12 bases between the germline ends. This CDR3 spans 14 amino acids. Germline V gene sequence: CDR1 SGHAT, CDR2 FQNNGV. CDR3 coding DNA: TGTGCCAGCAGCCTGGGGGGGCTGTACAATGAGCAGTTCTTC. It codes for CASSLGGLYNEQFF.

This clone was counted only a few times. The genes are TRBV5-1 and TRBJ2-3, with 10 nucleotides matching TRBD2. Germline trimming cut 2 bases from V and 2 bases from J; bases unmatched to any gene: 5. Germline CDR1 reads SGHRS; CDR2 reads YFSETQ. This CDR3 is 16 amino acids long. This CDR3 reads CASSFALAGATDTQYF. CDR3 coding DNA: TGCGCCAGCAGCTTTGCTCTAGCGGGAGCCACAGATACGCAGTATTTT.

A few counts support this clone. The chain has TRBV9 and TRBJ2-1; 7 nucleotides align to TRBD1. Trimming at V came to 4 bases and at J to 0 bases, leaving 7 bases not matched to a gene. The germline CDR1 and CDR2 sequences are SGDLS and YYNGEE. The CDR3 runs 16 residues. CDR3 loop: CASSPGTASSYNEQFF. Written as DNA, the CDR3 is TGTGCCAGCAGCCCCGGGACAGCCAGCTCCTACAATGAGCAGTTCTTC.

The genes are TRBV28 and TRBJ2-5, with no clear D. The tail of the sequence fits TRBJ2-7 better, so the J call may be wrong. The CDR3 runs 15 residues. Germline V CDR1 and CDR2: MDHEN, SYDVKM. The CDR3 region has the DNA TGTGCCAGCAGTTCTACTGACCGATACTACTACGAGCAGTACTTC. Translation gives CASSSTDRYYYEQYF.

Points on this clone: Relative to the germline gene, one junction end is altered; a read error may explain this. The V gene is TRBV7-8, the J gene TRBJ2-5; the match to TRBD2 covers 7 bases. Near its end, the DNA agrees better with TRBJ2-7, so the J call may be wrong. This CDR3 region has 15 residues. CDR1 and CDR2 (germline): SGHVS, FQNEAQ. CDR3 in amino acids: CASRLERDSRHEQYF. The CDR3 coding sequence is TGTGCCAGCAGGTTAGAGCGGGACTCCCGGCACGAGCAGTACTTC.

The chain is built from TRBV6-1 and TRBJ2-5, with D possibly matching TRBD1 (5 bases). The germline V gene has CDR1 MNHNS and CDR2 SASEGT. The CDR3 has 15 amino acids. Trimming removed 4 bases from V and 5 bases from J, with 17 bases in between. The CDR3 sequence is CASSVHRLPGETQYF. In DNA, the CDR3 is TGTGCCAGCAGTGTGCACAGGCTCCCAGGGGAGACCCAGTACTTC.

V usage is TRBV7-8 and J usage is TRBJ2-7; D perhaps matches TRBD1 (6 bases). This CDR3 is built from 14 residues. Germline CDR1 reads SGHVS; CDR2 reads FQNEAQ. Trimming cost V 3 bases and J 5 bases, with 14 bases left between them. CDR3 bases: TGTGCCAGCAGCTTTCTTCAGGGGAAGAACGAGCAGTACTTC. It yields the protein CASSFLQGKNEQYF.

This clone was picked up one time. The rearrangement uses TRBV5-6 and TRBJ2-7; 8 bases align to TRBD1. Germline V CDR1 and CDR2: SGHDT, YYEEEE. J was trimmed by 3 bases and V by 4 bases; bases with no gene match: 9. The CDR3 contains 15 residues. The CDR3 sequence: CASSAFGQGIYEQYF. Written as DNA, the CDR3 is TGTGCCAGCAGCGCGTTCGGACAGGGAATCTACGAGCAGTACTTC.

The V and J genes are TRBV4-1 and TRBJ2-7, with TRBD2 matching over 10 bases. Per the germline V gene, CDR1 is MGHRA and CDR2 is YSYEKL. V was clipped by 0 bases and J by 5 bases; unmatched bases: 7. The CDR3 length is 16 residues. Written as DNA, the CDR3 is TGCGCCAGCAGCCAAGATAGGAAACTAGCGGGGAACGAGCAGTACTTC. Its protein product is CASSQDRKLAGNEQYF.

The gene calls are TRBV6-1 and TRBJ1-3; 9 nucleotides line up with TRBD1. This CDR3 comprises 13 residues. Germline-derived CDR1 and CDR2 are MNHNS and SASEGT. Germline trimming cut 6 bases from V and 4 bases from J; bases unmatched to any gene: 1. The CDR3 here is CASSGTGGNTIYF. The CDR3 nucleotides are TGTGCCAGCAGCGGGACAGGGGGAAACACCATATATTTT.

The CDR3 spells CASSTGLSGNTIYF. The DNA of the CDR3 is TGTGCCAGCAGCACAGGGTTGTCTGGAAACACCATATATTTT. The V and J genes are TRBV28 and TRBJ1-3, with D possibly TRBD1 on 6 matching bases. Trimming pared 6 bases from V and 1 base from J, leaving 10 bases between. Germline values: CDR1 MDHEN, CDR2 SYDVKM. The CDR3 loop spans 14 amino acids.